This TCR beta chain was obtained from a study of cytomegalovirus exposure and HLA in healthy donors. About the research overall: Earlier work reported 95 million to 130 million unique TCR beta sequences from about 190 million T cells. Study-wide results and limits: Sequencing depth roughly uniform across donors was assumed in presence/absence analyses. Researchers reported in a later analysis that a missense DCLRE1C variant was tied to TCR beta V- and J-gene trimming. A few CMV-associated chains proved CMV antigen-specific in vitro.

The PCR made use of 60 Vbeta and 13 Jbeta primers. This table comes from immunoSEQ multiplex PCR, and its TCRdb copy is limited to in-frame clones, with some not included. The sample holds around 140,000 clones, more than 75% seen once. This clone occurred a few times. What it binds is unknown. An end of the junction differs from the germline gene, which may be a read error. Sequencing was carried out using PBMCs. This sequence originates from a woman in her late teens or twenties in good health and CMV-seropositive.

In DNA form, the CDR3 reads TGTGCCAGCAGTGAGGGACAGGGGAATTCACCCCTCCACTTT. Amino acid sequence: CASSEGQGNSPLHF. This chain uses TRBV10-3 with TRBJ1-6; 10 bases agree with TRBD1. The V gene's germline CDR1 is ENHRY and CDR2 SYGVKD. The CDR3 sequence is 14 residues long.